This TCR beta chain was documented in a study of blood T cell repertoires in COVID-19. Study at large: COVID-19 samples, acute and convalescent, were from the United States, Italy and Spain. In each case, the material was cDNA or gDNA derived from T cells, B-cell-depleted T cells, or PBMCs.

As originally analysed: From reference gene primer amplification, estimates of nucleated cell counts were derived. Here immunoSEQ multiplex PCR was the method, and the copy in TCRdb shows in-frame clones only, minus some. D and trimming come from the DNA, and the V and J calls and clone size come from that table. The data contain just under 150,000 clones, about 87% of them singletons. Germline CDR1 and CDR2: LNHNV and YYDKDF (reference sequence). CDR3 length: 13 residues. The V and J ends lost 4 bases and 3 bases respectively, with 10 bases between them. This clone was recorded once. This clonotype originated in a woman aged 45-65 years with acute or convalescent COVID-19. Sequenced input: peripheral blood. The chain employs TRBV15 and TRBJ2-7; TRBD1 might be the D (6 bases). The CDR3 protein is CATSTTGHYEQYF. CDR3 nucleotide sequence: TGTGCCACCAGCACGACAGGACACTACGAGCAGTACTTC.